This passage covers 31 T cell receptor beta chains from one sample sequenced in a study of CD8+ T cells in alopecia areata. As for treatment: oral pan-JAK inhibitor, 5-10 mg twice daily. Once RNA had been extracted, it was reverse transcribed into cDNA to act as the sequencing template. Sequencing used immunoSEQ multiplex PCR; TCRdb keeps in-frame clones, though not all of them. Of 150,000 to 200,000 clones listed, roughly half are singletons. Material: CD8+ T cells sorted from blood, obtained at roughly week 52, from a patient treated with tofacitinib. The source of these receptors is a human donor with alopecia areata.

The CDR3 region is CASSLATGFGRLNTEAFF. CDR3 nucleotide sequence: TGCGCCAGCAGCTTGGCTACAGGTTTCGGCCGGTTGAACACTGAAGCTTTCTTT. This chain connects TRBV5-1 to TRBJ1-1; TRBD1 is a possible D gene (5 bases). CDR1 and CDR2 (germline): SGHRS, YFSETQ. The length of the CDR3 is 18 residues. The germline V and J ends were trimmed by 0 bases and 0 bases, with 18 bases remaining between them.

There are a few counts of this clone. The chain uses TRBV5-6 and TRBJ2-2, with no clear D. The CDR3 length is 14 residues. The germline CDR1 and CDR2 sequences are SGHDT and YYEEEE. Trimming shortened V by 0 bases and J by 0 bases, and 3 bases separated the two germline ends. The CDR3 loop reads CASSLAPNTGELFF. The CDR3 DNA is TGTGCCAGCAGCTTGGCCCCGAACACCGGGGAGCTGTTTTTT.

This chain links TRBV4-2 with TRBJ1-1, with D possibly TRBD1 on 6 matching bases. CDR1 is LGHNA, CDR2 YNFKEQ, per germline. Trimming left V 0 bases short and J 1 base short, with 9 bases between. The length of the CDR3 is 15 residues. The CDR3 DNA reads TGTGCCAGCAGCCAAGAGCCGGACAGGAACACTGAAGCTTTCTTT. This gives the protein CASSQEPDRNTEAFF.

The chain is built from TRBV12-5 and TRBJ2-5; D is unclear. V was clipped by 5 bases and J by 1 base, with 14 bases between them. This CDR3 is 15 amino acids long. Per germline, CDR1 LGHNT and CDR2 FRNRAP. In nucleotides, the CDR3 is TGTGCTAGTGGTCCGGGCCAACAGATCCAAGAGACCCAGTACTTC. It codes for CASGPGQQIQETQYF.

The chain couples TRBV27 to TRBJ2-7; no firm D call. Looked up from germline, CDR1 is MNHEY and CDR2 is SMNVEV (reference sequence). V lost 3 bases to trimming and J lost 2 bases, with 8 bases between them. The CDR3 runs 13 residues. CDR3 sequence: CASSFTPTYEQYF. CDR3 nucleotide sequence: TGTGCCAGCAGTTTCACCCCGACCTACGAGCAGTACTTC.

The chain employs TRBV18 and TRBJ1-2; D is unresolved. Trimming pared 5 bases from V and 8 bases from J, leaving 12 bases between. The CDR3 loop spans 12 amino acids. Germline V lookup: CDR1 KGHSH, CDR2 LQKENI. The CDR3 DNA reads as TGTGCCAGCTCAGAACGGAAAGGGGGCTACACCTTC. Translating gives CASSERKGGYTF.

The chain employs TRBV27 and TRBJ2-7; D is ambiguous. The CDR3 sequence is 14 residues long. The germline V gene has CDR1 MNHEY and CDR2 SMNVEV (reference sequence). Deletions cut 5 bases from V and 3 bases from J, with 14 bases between. Here the CDR3 reads CASSPVGPNYEQYF. The CDR3 coding sequence is TGTGCCAGCAGTCCTGTAGGGCCCAACTACGAGCAGTACTTC.

This clone was counted a few times. The chain has TRBV27 and TRBJ2-5; D tentatively reads TRBD1 or TRBD2 (5 bases each). V shed 3 bases and J shed 4 bases, with 21 bases lying between them. The V gene's germline CDR1 is MNHEY and CDR2 SMNVEV (reference sequence). The CDR3 is 17 residues long. The CDR3, as DNA: TGTGCCAGCAGTTTCCACCGGGGCCAAAATGCTTTAGAGACCCAGTACTTC. Encoded protein: CASSFHRGQNALETQYF.

This clone was observed a handful of times. The V call is TRBV5-6, the J call TRBJ1-6; 9 nucleotides match TRBD1. Germline V gives CDR1 SGHDT, CDR2 YYEEEE. This CDR3 is 16 amino acids long. Trimming removed 0 bases from V and 8 bases from J; junction bases left unmatched: 6. The CDR3 nucleotides read TGTGCCAGCAGCTTGGGCCCGGGACAGGGTTATTCACCCCTCCACTTT. This sequence encodes CASSLGPGQGYSPLHF.

This chain links TRBV7-9 with TRBJ2-7, with 7 bases that match TRBD1. The ends lost 4 bases at V and 6 bases at J; junction bases unmatched: 9. The CDR3 consists of 14 residues. CDR1 SEHNR and CDR2 FQNEAQ come from the germline V gene (reference sequence). CDR3 in DNA: TGTGCCAGCAGCTCCCCCGGACAGGACCTCGAGCAGTACTTC. The encoded protein is CASSSPGQDLEQYF.

This clone was found a few times. The chain is built from TRBV7-8 and TRBJ2-2; D not resolved. Germline V lookup: CDR1 SGHVS, CDR2 FQNEAQ. CDR3 size: 13 residues. V was clipped by 5 bases and J by 7 bases, with 11 bases between them. The CDR3 spells CASSGLSGGELFF. CDR3 nucleotide sequence: TGTGCCAGCAGCGGCCTCTCAGGCGGGGAGCTGTTTTTT.

This clone was found a few times. This rearrangement joins TRBV30 to TRBJ1-1; tentatively, D is TRBD1 (5 bases). The CDR3 runs to 12 residues. Trimming cost V 5 bases and J 6 bases, with 13 bases left between them. The germline V gene encodes CDR1 GTSNPN and CDR2 SVGIG (reference sequence). As DNA, the CDR3 is TGTGCCTGGTTCCAGGGAAACGCTGAAGCTTTCTTT. Its protein is CAWFQGNAEAFF.

The genes are TRBV9 and TRBJ2-2; D remains ambiguous. Between the trimmed V and J ends, which lost 7 bases and 5 bases, there was a span of 6 bases. The CDR3 sequence is 11 residues long. Germline V gene sequence: CDR1 SGDLS, CDR2 YYNGEE. The CDR3 is CASGDTGELFF. The CDR3 nucleotides read TGTGCCAGCGGGGATACCGGGGAGCTGTTTTTT. The variable domain in full, with the rest retrieved from reference TRBV9 and TRBJ2-2, is DSGVTQTPKHLITATGQRVTLRCSPRSGDLSVYWYQQSLDQGLQFLIQYYNGEERAKGNILERFSAQQFPDLHSELNLSSLELGDSALYFCASGDTGELFFGEGSRLTVL.

This clone came up a few times. V and J are TRBV7-6 and TRBJ2-5, with TRBD1 identical over 10 bases. The V segment lost 1 base and the J segment 5 bases; nucleotides outside the gene matches: 10. The CDR3 contains 17 residues. In germline, CDR1 is SGHVS, CDR2 FNYEAQ. CDR3 DNA sequence: TGTGCCAGCAGCTTAGATCGGACTGACAGGGGGCGTGAGACCCAGTACTTC. It encodes CASSLDRTDRGRETQYF.

In its sample, this clone was seen a few times. CDR3 in amino acids: CASSLAQGHNEQFF. The CDR3 DNA follows: TGTGCCAGCTCACTGGCCCAGGGACACAATGAGCAGTTCTTC. The chain links TRBV18 to TRBJ2-1; the D call may be TRBD1 or TRBD2 (5 bases each). The CDR3 consists of 14 residues. V gave up 4 bases and J gave up 5 bases, with 12 bases separating them. The germline V gene encodes CDR1 KGHSH and CDR2 LQKENI.

The chain employs TRBV5-1 and TRBJ2-5; 12 positions agree with TRBD1. The germline V gene has CDR1 SGHRS and CDR2 YFSETQ. The V gene end was trimmed by 4 bases and the J gene end by 4 bases; junction bases not matched to a gene: 11. The CDR3 length is 17 residues. This CDR3 reads CASSLYRDRGLGETQYF. The CDR3 nucleotides read TGCGCCAGCAGCCTATACAGGGACAGGGGGCTTGGAGAGACCCAGTACTTC.

The rearrangement links TRBV5-1 to TRBJ2-5, with a tentative D call TRBD1 (6 bases). CDR1 and CDR2 (germline): SGHRS, YFSETQ. With 4 bases removed from V and 2 bases from J, the gap between germline ends came to 15 bases. The CDR3 sequence is 15 residues long. CDR3 residues: CASSASGTPQETQYF. The CDR3 coding sequence is TGCGCCAGCAGCGCATCCGGGACACCTCAAGAGACCCAGTACTTC. The full variable domain, in which reference TRBV5-1 and TRBJ2-5 provide the parts outside the CDR3, is KAGVTQTPRYLIKTRGQQVTLSCSPISGHRSVSWYQQTPGQGLQFLFEYFSETQRNKGNFPGRFSGRQFSNSRSEMNVSTLELGDSALYLCASSASGTPQETQYFGPGTRLLVL.

V usage is TRBV10-3 and J usage is TRBJ1-2; D not resolved. This CDR3 region has 13 residues. Trimming removed 2 bases at V and 5 bases at J, with 9 bases between. Germline V lookup: CDR1 ENHRY, CDR2 SYGVKD. The CDR3 DNA reads as TGTGCCATCAGTGAGGGCACGCGGTATGGCTACACCTTC. This codes for CAISEGTRYGYTF.

This sequence joins TRBV6-5 and TRBJ2-7, with D perhaps given as TRBD1 or TRBD2 (5 bases each). From germline, CDR1 is MNHEY and CDR2 SVGAGI. V was pared by 6 bases and J by 2 bases, with 17 bases between. The CDR3 is 15 amino acids. The CDR3 loop reads CASRRDPGSPYEQYF. CDR3 sequence (DNA): TGTGCCAGCAGGAGGGACCCAGGTAGCCCCTACGAGCAGTACTTC.

This clone was counted only a few times. The chain joins TRBV9 to TRBJ2-7; no firm D call. The length of the CDR3 is 14 residues. Looked up from germline, CDR1 is SGDLS and CDR2 is YYNGEE. Trimming left V 4 bases short and J 2 bases short, with 13 bases between. CDR3 loop: CASSPGDNPYEQYF. The CDR3 bases are TGTGCCAGCAGCCCTGGTGACAACCCCTACGAGCAGTACTTC. Full variable domain (remainder filled in from reference TRBV9 and TRBJ2-7): DSGVTQTPKHLITATGQRVTLRCSPRSGDLSVYWYQQSLDQGLQFLIQYYNGEERAKGNILERFSAQQFPDLHSELNLSSLELGDSALYFCASSPGDNPYEQYFGPGTRLTVT.

This CDR3 is CASSVTGFVGPGYTF. DNA for the CDR3: TGTGCCAGCAGCGTAACGGGGTTCGTAGGGCCAGGCTACACCTTC. This chain uses TRBV14 with TRBJ1-2, with D unresolved. This CDR3 region has 15 residues. Germline V gene data show CDR1 as SGHDN and CDR2 as FVKESK. The V end lost 5 bases, the J end lost 8 bases, and 21 bases lay between the germline ends.

V gene TRBV2 combines with J gene TRBJ2-2; 7 bases match TRBD2. Germline-derived CDR1 and CDR2 are SNHLY and FYNNEI. With 6 bases clipped from V and 3 bases from J, the junction kept 4 bases outside the gene matches. The length of the CDR3 is 14 residues. The CDR3 sequence is CASSPAGDTGELFF. The CDR3, as DNA: TGTGCCAGCAGCCCGGCGGGGGACACCGGGGAGCTGTTTTTT.

The V gene is TRBV2, the J gene TRBJ2-1; D may be TRBD2 (8 bases). V lost 0 bases and J 6 bases, leaving 21 bases between the germline ends. CDR3 size: 18 residues. Germline V gene sequence: CDR1 SNHLY, CDR2 FYNNEI. CDR3 loop: CASSEANMWDSGSNEQFF. The CDR3 nucleotides are TGTGCCAGCAGTGAAGCGAACATGTGGGACAGCGGGAGCAATGAGCAGTTCTTC.

This chain links TRBV30 with TRBJ1-1; D unresolved. Between the trimmed V and J ends, which lost 7 bases and 0 bases, there was a span of 18 bases. CDR3 length equals 15 residues. CDR1 and CDR2 from the germline V gene are GTSNPN and SVGIG (reference sequence). The CDR3 sequence: CASDGASILNTEAFF. The CDR3 nucleotides are TGTGCCTCTGACGGTGCCTCGATTCTGAACACTGAAGCTTTCTTT.

In its sample, this clone was seen many times. This rearrangement joins TRBV21-1 to TRBJ2-1; TRBD1, the D gene given by the table, was not confirmed from the DNA. TRBV21-1 has pseudogene status. The CDR3 spans 17 residues. The CDR3 region is CASSKVKTGATRNEQFF. For the CDR3, the DNA is TGTGCCAGCAGCAAAGTTAAGACAGGGGCGACGCGCAATGAGCAGTTCTTC.

The chain combines TRBV7-9 with TRBJ2-5; perhaps TRBD2 as D (7 bases). The CDR3 runs 15 residues. Trimming took 5 bases from V and 5 from J, leaving 18 bases between them. Germline V CDR1 and CDR2: SEHNR, FQNEAQ (reference sequence). The DNA of the CDR3 is TGTGCCAGCAGCATCCCCGGGGGGCTGTGGGAGACCCAGTACTTC. Amino acid sequence: CASSIPGGLWETQYF.

This clone was observed a few times. This CDR3 is CSVKDRVETQYF. In DNA, the CDR3 is TGCAGCGTCAAGGACAGGGTAGAGACCCAGTACTTC. The chain couples TRBV29-1 to TRBJ2-5; 8 bases are a match to TRBD1. With V trimmed by 6 bases and J by 4 bases, 4 bases remained unmatched. Germline V gives CDR1 SQVTM, CDR2 ANQGSEA. This CDR3 region has 12 residues.

This clone was counted between two and nine times. This chain connects TRBV5-6 to TRBJ1-2, with TRBD1 matching 9 bases. This CDR3 contains 14 residues. Unmatched junction bases numbered 5, after V lost 3 bases and J lost 5 bases. Germline CDR1 SGHDT, CDR2 YYEEEE. The CDR3, as DNA: TGTGCCAGCAGCTGGACAGGGGCACCTTATGGCTACACCTTC. Amino acids: CASSWTGAPYGYTF.

The J gene is TRBJ1-1, the V gene TRBV5-4; D ambiguous. Trimming stripped 0 bases from V and 1 base from J, with 4 bases between. The CDR3 has 13 residues. CDR1 and CDR2 from the germline V gene are SGHNT and YYREEE (reference sequence). The chain's CDR3 is CASSLDRNTEAFF. CDR3 nucleotide sequence: TGTGCCAGCAGCTTGGACAGGAACACTGAAGCTTTCTTT.

The J gene is TRBJ2-7, the V gene TRBV5-1; 7 nucleotides match TRBD2. This CDR3 is built from 14 residues. Trimming took 0 bases from V and 2 from J; bases not matched to a gene: 2. Germline V gene lookup returns CDR1 SGHRS and CDR2 YFSETQ. Here the CDR3 reads CASSLVGGAYEQYF. The CDR3 DNA is TGCGCCAGCAGCTTGGTGGGAGGGGCCTACGAGCAGTACTTC.

The rearrangement links TRBV5-6 to TRBJ2-1; D is unclear. The CDR3 is made up of 12 amino acids. Germline CDR1 SGHDT, CDR2 YYEEEE. The V and J ends lost 4 bases and 8 bases respectively, with 10 bases between them. The CDR3 DNA sequence: TGTGCCAGCAGCCCCCAGGCTGATGAGCAGTTCTTC. Translated: CASSPQADEQFF.